This TCR beta chain is from a study of blood T cell repertoires in COVID-19. Original analysis: Amplification of reference gene primers was used by the study to estimate nucleated cell counts. The data were produced by immunoSEQ multiplex PCR, yet TCRdb's version contains in-frame clones alone and is incomplete. V, J and clone size are taken as reported in that table, and D and trimming were inferred from the DNA itself. The repertoire holds 100,000 to 150,000 clones, with about 70% as singletons. Trimming removed 3 bases from V and 2 bases from J, with 11 bases in between. The CDR3 sequence is 14 residues long. The V gene's germline CDR1 is SGDLS and CDR2 YYNGEE.

The J gene is TRBJ2-5, the V gene TRBV9; possibly TRBD2 for D (6 bases). The clonotype originates from a woman between 65 and 79 years old with acute or convalescent COVID-19. Sequences were obtained from peripheral blood. CDR3 sequence: CASSAGLTQETQYF. As DNA, the CDR3 is TGTGCCAGCAGCGCGGGACTCACTCAAGAGACCCAGTACTTC.